This TCR beta chain was recovered during a study of T cell repertoires in cytomegalovirus infection. Study at large: HLA-B-restricted CMV epitopes that are well studied, plus recently identified HLA-C-restricted ones, were used by the study. Both CMV infection and a matching HLA type were indicated by public TCR beta signatures. General observations from the study: Identification of carriers of CMV plus the relevant HLA was performed using cumulative public TCR beta family frequency. The study found HLA-C-restricted CMV-specific TCR beta clonotypes dominating the ex vivo response.

TCRdb analysed the reads with MiXCR anew, one entry per CDR3 protein. Here the sample spans fewer than 850,000 distinct CDR3 sequences, almost 30% being singletons. The CDR3 contains 14 residues. Germline assignment: CDR1 SGHAT and CDR2 FQNNGV. V shed 3 bases and J shed 1 base, with 9 bases lying between them. Worth noting for this clonotype: What it binds is unknown.

The gene calls are TRBV11-2 and TRBJ1-1; D uncertain. This TCR derives from a human donor in good health (CMV status not recorded). Some clones in this sample may be carry-over from other donors' samples. This specimen was cultured CD8+ T cells from PBMCs, taken from culture after CMV antigen stimulation. The DNA for the CDR3 is TGTGCCAGCAGCTTTGGCCTTTGGAACACTGAAGCTTTCTTT. Its translation is CASSFGLWNTEAFF.